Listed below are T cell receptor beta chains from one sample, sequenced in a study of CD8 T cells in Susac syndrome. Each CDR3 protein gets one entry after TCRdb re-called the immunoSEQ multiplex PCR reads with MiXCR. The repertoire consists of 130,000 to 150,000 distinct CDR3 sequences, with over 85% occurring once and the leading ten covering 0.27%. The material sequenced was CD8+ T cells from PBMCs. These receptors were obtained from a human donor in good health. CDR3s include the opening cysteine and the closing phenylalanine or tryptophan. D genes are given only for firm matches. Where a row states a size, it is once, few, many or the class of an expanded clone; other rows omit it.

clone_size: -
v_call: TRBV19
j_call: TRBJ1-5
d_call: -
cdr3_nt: TGTGCCAGTACAGGGTTGAGCAATCAGCCCCAGCATTTT
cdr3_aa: CASTGLSNQPQHF

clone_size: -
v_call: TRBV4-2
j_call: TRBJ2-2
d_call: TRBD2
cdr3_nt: TGTGCCAGCAGCCAAGACCAATCTAGCGGGACCGGGGAGCTGTTTTTT
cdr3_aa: CASSQDQSSGTGELFF

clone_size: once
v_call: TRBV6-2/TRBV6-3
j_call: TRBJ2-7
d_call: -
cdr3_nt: TGTGCCAGCATTTCTACACGGCACGAGCAGTACTTC
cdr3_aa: CASISTRHEQYF

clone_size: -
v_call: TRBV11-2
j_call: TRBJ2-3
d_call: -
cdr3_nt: TGTGCCAGCAGCTTAGTCCCGGGCGGAGATACGCAGTATTTT
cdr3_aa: CASSLVPGGDTQYF

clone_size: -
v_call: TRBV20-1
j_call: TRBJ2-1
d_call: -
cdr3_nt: TGCAGTTCCCTAAAGCGGGTTTACAATGAGCAGTTCTTC
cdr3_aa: CSSLKRVYNEQFF

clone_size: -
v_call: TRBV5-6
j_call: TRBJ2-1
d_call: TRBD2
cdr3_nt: TGTGCCAGCACCGCGGGAGCGGCATCCTACAATGAGCAGTTCTTC
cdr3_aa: CASTAGAASYNEQFF

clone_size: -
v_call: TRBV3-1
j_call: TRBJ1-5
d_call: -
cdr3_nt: TGTGCCAGCAGCCAAGGTAAGGGACCATATCAGCCCCAGCATTTT
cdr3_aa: CASSQGKGPYQPQHF

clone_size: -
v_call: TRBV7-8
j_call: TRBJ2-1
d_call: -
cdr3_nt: TGTGCCAGCAGTCTTCGCACAGGGTGGGGGTACAATGAGCAGTTCTTC
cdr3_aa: CASSLRTGWGYNEQFF

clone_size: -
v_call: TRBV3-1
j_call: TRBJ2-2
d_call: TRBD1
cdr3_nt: TGTGCCAGCAGCCTGACCGGGACAGTCCGGTCCGGGGAGCTGTTTTTT
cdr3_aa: CASSLTGTVRSGELFF

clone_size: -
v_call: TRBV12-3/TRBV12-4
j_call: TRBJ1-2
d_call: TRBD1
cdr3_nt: TGTGCCAGCAGGGCAGGACAGGTTGGATATGGCTACACCTTC
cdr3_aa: CASRAGQVGYGYTF

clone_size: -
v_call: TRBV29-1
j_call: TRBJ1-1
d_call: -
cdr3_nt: TGCAGCGTTGAGAGGGGATCTGGCACTGAAGCTTTCTTT
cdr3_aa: CSVERGSGTEAFF

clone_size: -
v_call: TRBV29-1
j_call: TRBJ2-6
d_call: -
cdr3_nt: TGCAGCGTTGAGAGTCGGTTTCGCCTTGGGGCCAACGTCCTGACTTTC
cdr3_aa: CSVESRFRLGANVLTF

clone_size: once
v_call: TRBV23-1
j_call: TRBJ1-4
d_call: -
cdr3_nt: TGCGCCAGCAGTCAATCGAGCTCAGGAGGTTTTAATGAAAAACTGTTTTTT
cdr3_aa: CASSQSSSGGFNEKLFF

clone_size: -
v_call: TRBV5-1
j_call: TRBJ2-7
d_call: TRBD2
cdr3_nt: TGCGCCAGCAGCCTCGGACTAGCGGGAGTGTCCGAGGGGTACGAGCAGTACTTC
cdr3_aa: CASSLGLAGVSEGYEQYF

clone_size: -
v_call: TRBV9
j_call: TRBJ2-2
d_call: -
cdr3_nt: TGTGCCAGCAGCATAACAGGGCTGGGCACCGGGGAGCTGTTTTTT
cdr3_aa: CASSITGLGTGELFF

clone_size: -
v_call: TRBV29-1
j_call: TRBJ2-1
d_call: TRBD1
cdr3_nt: TGCAGCGTTGCTCTGGACAGGGGTTGGAATGAGCAGTTCTTC
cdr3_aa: CSVALDRGWNEQFF

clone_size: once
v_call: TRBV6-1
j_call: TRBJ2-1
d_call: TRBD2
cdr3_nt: TGTGCCAGCAGCGCACCTTCGGGGAGGGCCTCCTACAATGAGCAGTTCTTC
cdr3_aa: CASSAPSGRASYNEQFF

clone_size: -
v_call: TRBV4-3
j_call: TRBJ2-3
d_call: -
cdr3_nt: TGCGCCAGCAGCCAAGAGGCGGGGCCCAAGAGGGATACGCAGTATTTT
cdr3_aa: CASSQEAGPKRDTQYF

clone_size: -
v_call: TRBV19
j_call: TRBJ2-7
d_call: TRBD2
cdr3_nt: TGTGCCAGTAGCGCGCAAGCGGGACTCTACGAGCAGTACTTC
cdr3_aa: CASSAQAGLYEQYF

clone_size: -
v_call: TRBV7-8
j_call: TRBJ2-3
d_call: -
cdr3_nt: TGTGCCAGCAGCTTATACGGCTATCATACGCAGTATTTT
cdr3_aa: CASSLYGYHTQYF

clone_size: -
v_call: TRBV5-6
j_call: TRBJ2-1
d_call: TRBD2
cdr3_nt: TGTGCCAGCAGCTTGGAAGGACTAGCGGATTACAATGAGCAGTTCTTC
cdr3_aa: CASSLEGLADYNEQFF

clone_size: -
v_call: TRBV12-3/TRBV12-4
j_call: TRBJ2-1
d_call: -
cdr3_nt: TGTGCCAGCAGTTTCTTTAGCGGTGGAGATGAGCAGTTCTTC
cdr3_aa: CASSFFSGGDEQFF

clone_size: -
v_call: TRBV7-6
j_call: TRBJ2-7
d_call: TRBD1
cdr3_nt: TGTGCCAGCAGCTTAGCAGGGACAGAATCTCCGTACGAGCAGTACTTC
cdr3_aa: CASSLAGTESPYEQYF

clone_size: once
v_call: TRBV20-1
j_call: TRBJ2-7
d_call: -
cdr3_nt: TGCAGTGCTAGCAGCCCGGACTCCAGTACCTACGAGCAGTACTTC
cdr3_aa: CSASSPDSSTYEQYF

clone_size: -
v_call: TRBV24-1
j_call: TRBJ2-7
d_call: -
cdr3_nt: TGTGCCACCAGTGATCTCTCCGAGCAGTACTTC
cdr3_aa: CATSDLSEQYF